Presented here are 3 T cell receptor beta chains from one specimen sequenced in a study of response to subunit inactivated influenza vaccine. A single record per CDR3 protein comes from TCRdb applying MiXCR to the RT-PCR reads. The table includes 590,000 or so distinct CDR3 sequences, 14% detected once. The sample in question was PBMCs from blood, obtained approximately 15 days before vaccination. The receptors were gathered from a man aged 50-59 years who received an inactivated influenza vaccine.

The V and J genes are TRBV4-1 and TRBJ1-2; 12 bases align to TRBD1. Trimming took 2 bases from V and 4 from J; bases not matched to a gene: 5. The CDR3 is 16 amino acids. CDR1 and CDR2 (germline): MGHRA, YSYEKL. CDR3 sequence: CASSQPGQGAGYGYTF. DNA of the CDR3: TGCGCCAGCAGCCAACCGGGACAGGGGGCCGGCTATGGCTACACCTTC.

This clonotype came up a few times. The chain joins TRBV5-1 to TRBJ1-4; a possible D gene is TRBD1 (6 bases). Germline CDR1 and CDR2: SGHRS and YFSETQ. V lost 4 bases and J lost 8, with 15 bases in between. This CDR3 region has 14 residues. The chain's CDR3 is CASSTGQGREKLFF. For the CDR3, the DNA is TGCGCCAGCAGCACGGGACAAGGGCGCGAAAAACTGTTTTTT.

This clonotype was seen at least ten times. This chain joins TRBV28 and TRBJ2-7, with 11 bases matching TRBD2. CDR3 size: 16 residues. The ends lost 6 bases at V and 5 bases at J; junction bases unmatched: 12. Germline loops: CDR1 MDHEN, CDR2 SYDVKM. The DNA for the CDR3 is TGTGCCAGCAGCCAGAGACTAGCGGGGCCGGGGCACGAGCAGTACTTC. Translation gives CASSQRLAGPGHEQYF.